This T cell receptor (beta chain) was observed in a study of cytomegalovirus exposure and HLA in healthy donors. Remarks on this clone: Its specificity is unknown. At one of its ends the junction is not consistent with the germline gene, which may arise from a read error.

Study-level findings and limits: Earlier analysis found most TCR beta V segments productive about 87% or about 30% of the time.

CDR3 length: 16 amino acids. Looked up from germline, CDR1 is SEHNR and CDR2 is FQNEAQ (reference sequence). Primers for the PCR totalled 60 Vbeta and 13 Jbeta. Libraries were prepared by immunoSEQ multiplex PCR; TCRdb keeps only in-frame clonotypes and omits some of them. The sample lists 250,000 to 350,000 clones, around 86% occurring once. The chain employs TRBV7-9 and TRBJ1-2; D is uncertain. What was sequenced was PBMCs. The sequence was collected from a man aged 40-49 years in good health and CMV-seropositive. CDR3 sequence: CSSSLDQDSTGYGYTF. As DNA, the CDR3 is TGTTCCAGCAGCTTAGATCAGGACTCCACCGGCTATGGCTACACCTTC.